This T cell receptor beta chain is from a study of T-cell memory formation after mild COVID-19. Each CDR3 protein gets one entry after TCRdb re-called the 5' RACE reads with MiXCR. The top ten clones hold approximately 39% of a sample with fewer than 95,000 distinct CDR3 sequences, about 15% of them seen once. Germline lookup yields CDR1 DFQATT and CDR2 SNEGSKA (reference sequence). The CDR3 totals 14 residues. V dropped 6 bases and J dropped 9 bases, with 21 bases sitting between them. This clonotype was found a few times. The chain uses TRBV20-1 and TRBJ2-1; a weak D match, TRBD2 (5 bases). The sequencing input was PBMCs or a T cell subset sorted from them (not recorded which). This TCR was sampled from a man between 18 and 29 years old who had mild COVID-19 (a few samples of this study predate the infection). Cell type and time point are not known. The DNA of the CDR3 is TGCAGTGCCCAGCCTCAGGACTGGAGCCTTGAGCAGTTCTTC. Protein sequence: CSAQPQDWSLEQFF.